This T cell receptor beta chain was observed in a study of T-cell memory formation after mild COVID-19. Trimming took 8 bases from V and 3 from J, leaving 15 bases between them. This CDR3 has 14 residues. Per the germline V gene, CDR1 is SGHRS and CDR2 is YFSETQ. A single record per CDR3 protein comes from TCRdb applying MiXCR to the 5' RACE reads. Of roughly 130,000 distinct CDR3 sequences in the sample, 15% to 20% were seen once. There are a few counts of this clonotype. The sample consisted of PBMCs or a T cell subset sorted from them (not recorded which). The chain employs TRBV5-1 and TRBJ2-1, with D perhaps matching TRBD2 (5 bases). This TCR came from a man younger than 35 who had mild COVID-19 (a few samples of this study predate the infection). Cell type and time point are not known. The CDR3 DNA follows: TGCGCCAGTTTTGAACTAGGGTTCTACAATGAGCAGTTCTTC. It specifies CASFELGFYNEQFF.